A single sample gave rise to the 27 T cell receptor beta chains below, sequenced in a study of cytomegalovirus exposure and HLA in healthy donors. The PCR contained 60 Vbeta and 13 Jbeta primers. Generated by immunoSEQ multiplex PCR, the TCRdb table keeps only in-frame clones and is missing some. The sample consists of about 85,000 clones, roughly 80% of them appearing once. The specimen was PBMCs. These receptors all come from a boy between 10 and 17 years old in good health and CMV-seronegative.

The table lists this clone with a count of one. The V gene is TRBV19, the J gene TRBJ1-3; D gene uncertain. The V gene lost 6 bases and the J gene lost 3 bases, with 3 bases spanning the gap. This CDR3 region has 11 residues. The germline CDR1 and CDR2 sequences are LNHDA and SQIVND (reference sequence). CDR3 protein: CASRYGNTIYF. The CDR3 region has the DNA TGTGCCAGTAGATATGGAAACACCATATATTTT.

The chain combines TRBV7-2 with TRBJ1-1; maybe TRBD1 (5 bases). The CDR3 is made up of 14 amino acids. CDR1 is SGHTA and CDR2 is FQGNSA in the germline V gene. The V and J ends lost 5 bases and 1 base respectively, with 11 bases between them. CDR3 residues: CASSLGGGNTEAFF. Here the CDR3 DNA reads TGTGCCAGCAGCCTCGGGGGGGGGAACACTGAAGCTTTCTTT.

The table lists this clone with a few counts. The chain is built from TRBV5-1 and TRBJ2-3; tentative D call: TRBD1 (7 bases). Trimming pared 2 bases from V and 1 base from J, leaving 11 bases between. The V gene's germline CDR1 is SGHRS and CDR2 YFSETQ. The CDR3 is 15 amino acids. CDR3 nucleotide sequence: TGCGCCAGCAGCTTCAGGGGGGACCGCACAGATACGCAGTATTTT. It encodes CASSFRGDRTDTQYF.

The CDR3 protein is CASSLGGLPSGGYTF. CDR3 DNA sequence: TGTGCCAGCAGCTTGGGGGGACTACCATCCGGCGGCTACACCTTC. V gene TRBV7-8 combines with J gene TRBJ1-2, with D tentatively TRBD1 (5 bases). Germline CDR1 is SGHVS and CDR2 is FQNEAQ. The CDR3 runs 15 residues. The V end was cut by 3 bases, the J end by 8 bases, with 19 bases between. Looking up the rest from reference TRBV7-8 and TRBJ1-2 gives the full variable domain: GAGVSQSPRYKVAKRGQDVALRCDPISGHVSLFWYQQALGQGPEFLTYFQNEAQLDKSGLPSDRFFAERPEGSVSTLKIQRTQQEDSAVYLCASSLGGLPSGGYTFGSGTRLTVV.

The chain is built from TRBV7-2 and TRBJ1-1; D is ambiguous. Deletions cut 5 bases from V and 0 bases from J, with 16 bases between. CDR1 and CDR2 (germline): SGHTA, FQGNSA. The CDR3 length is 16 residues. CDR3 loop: CASSLRPGRVNTEAFF. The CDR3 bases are TGTGCCAGCAGCCTCCGACCGGGAAGGGTGAACACTGAAGCTTTCTTT.

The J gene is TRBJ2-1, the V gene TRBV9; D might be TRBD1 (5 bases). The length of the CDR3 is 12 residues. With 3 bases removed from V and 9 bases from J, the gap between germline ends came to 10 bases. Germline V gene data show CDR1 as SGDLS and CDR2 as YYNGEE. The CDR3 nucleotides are TGTGCCAGCAGCGGCAGGGCGAGTGAGCAGTTCTTC. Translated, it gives CASSGRASEQFF.

DNA of the CDR3: TGCGCCAGCAGCTACGTCAGGCATGAGCAGTTCTTC. This codes for CASSYVRHEQFF. V usage is TRBV5-1 and J usage is TRBJ2-1; D is undetermined. Per germline, CDR1 SGHRS and CDR2 YFSETQ. The CDR3 has 12 residues. Between the trimmed V and J ends, which lost 3 bases and 8 bases, there was a span of 9 bases.

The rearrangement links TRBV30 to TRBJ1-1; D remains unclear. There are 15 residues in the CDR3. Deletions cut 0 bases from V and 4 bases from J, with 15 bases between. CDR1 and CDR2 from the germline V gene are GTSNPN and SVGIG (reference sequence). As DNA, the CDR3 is TGTGCCTGGAGTGTAATGTCAGGACGGGGCACTGAAGCTTTCTTT. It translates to CAWSVMSGRGTEAFF.

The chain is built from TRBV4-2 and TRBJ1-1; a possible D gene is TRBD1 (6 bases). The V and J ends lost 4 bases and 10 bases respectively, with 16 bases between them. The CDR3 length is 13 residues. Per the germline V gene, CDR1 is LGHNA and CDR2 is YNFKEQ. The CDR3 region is CASSRGLGIRAFF. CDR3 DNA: TGTGCCAGCAGCCGGGGGCTGGGAATCAGAGCTTTCTTT.

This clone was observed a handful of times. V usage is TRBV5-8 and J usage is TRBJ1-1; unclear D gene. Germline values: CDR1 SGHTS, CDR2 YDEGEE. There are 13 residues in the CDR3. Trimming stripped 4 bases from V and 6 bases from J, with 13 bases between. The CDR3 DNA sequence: TGTGCCAGCAGCCCCCAGATGGCCCCTGAAGCTTTCTTT. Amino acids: CASSPQMAPEAFF.

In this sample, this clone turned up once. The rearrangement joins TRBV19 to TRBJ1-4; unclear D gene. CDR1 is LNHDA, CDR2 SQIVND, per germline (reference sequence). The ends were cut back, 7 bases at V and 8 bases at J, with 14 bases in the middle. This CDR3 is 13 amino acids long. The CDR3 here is CASIDLKREKLFF. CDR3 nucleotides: TGTGCCAGTATTGACCTAAAGCGGGAAAAACTGTTTTTT.

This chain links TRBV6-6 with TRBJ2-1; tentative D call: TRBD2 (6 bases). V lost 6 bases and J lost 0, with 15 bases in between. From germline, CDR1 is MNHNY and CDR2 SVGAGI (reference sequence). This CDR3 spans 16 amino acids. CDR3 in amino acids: CASSPRRESSYNEQFF. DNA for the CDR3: TGTGCCAGCAGCCCCAGACGGGAGAGCTCCTACAATGAGCAGTTCTTC.

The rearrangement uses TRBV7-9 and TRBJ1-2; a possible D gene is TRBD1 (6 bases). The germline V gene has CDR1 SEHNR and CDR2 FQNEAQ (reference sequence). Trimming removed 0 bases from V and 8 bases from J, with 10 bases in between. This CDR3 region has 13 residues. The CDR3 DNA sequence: TGTGCCAGCAGCTTAGCACAGGGTCCCGGCTACACCTTC. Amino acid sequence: CASSLAQGPGYTF.

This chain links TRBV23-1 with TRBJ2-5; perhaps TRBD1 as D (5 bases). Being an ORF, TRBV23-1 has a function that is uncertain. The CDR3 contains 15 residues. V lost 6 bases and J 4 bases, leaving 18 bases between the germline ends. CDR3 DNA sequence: TGCGCCAGCAGCCCTAGGCAGGGAAGGAGAGAGACCCAGTACTTC. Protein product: CASSPRQGRRETQYF.

The CDR3 reads CASSLGGDRVPYEQYF. DNA for the CDR3: TGCGCCAGCAGCTTGGGTGGGGACAGGGTACCCTACGAGCAGTACTTC. This chain uses TRBV5-1 with TRBJ2-7, with 9 bases lining up with TRBD1. The CDR3 contains 16 residues. J gave up 2 bases and V 0 bases, and 6 bases lay outside the gene matches. Germline loops: CDR1 SGHRS, CDR2 YFSETQ.

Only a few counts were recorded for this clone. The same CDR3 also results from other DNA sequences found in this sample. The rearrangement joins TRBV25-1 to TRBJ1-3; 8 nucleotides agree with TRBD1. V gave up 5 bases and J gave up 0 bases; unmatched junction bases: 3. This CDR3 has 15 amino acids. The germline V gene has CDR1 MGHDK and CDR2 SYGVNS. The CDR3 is CASSLGTGSGNTIYF. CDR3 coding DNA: TGTGCCAGCAGTCTCGGGACAGGCTCTGGAAACACCATATATTTT.

The CDR3 loop reads CASSEGGGNRNEQFF. The CDR3 nucleotides are TGTGCCAGCAGTGAAGGCGGCGGGAATCGCAATGAGCAGTTCTTC. The chain uses TRBV2 and TRBJ2-1; possibly TRBD2 for D (6 bases). Trimming removed 1 base from V and 6 bases from J, with 13 bases in between. Germline V gene data show CDR1 as SNHLY and CDR2 as FYNNEI. The CDR3 runs 15 residues.

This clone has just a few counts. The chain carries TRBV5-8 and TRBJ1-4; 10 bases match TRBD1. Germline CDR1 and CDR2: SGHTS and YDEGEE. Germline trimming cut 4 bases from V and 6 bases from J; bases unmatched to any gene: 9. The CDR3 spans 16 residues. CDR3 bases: TGTGCCAGCAGCGGCCGGGACAGGGGTCTGGATGAAAAACTGTTTTTT. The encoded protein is CASSGRDRGLDEKLFF.

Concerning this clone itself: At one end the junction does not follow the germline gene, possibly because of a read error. Written as DNA, the CDR3 is TGTGCCAGCAGCTTAGATATAGCTTACTTCTCCCACTTC. Amino acids: CASSLDIAYFSHF. The chain carries TRBV7-2 and TRBJ2-5; D is ambiguous. The length of the CDR3 is 13 residues. CDR1 and CDR2 from the germline V gene are SGHTA and FQGNSA. Using reference TRBV7-2 and TRBJ2-5 for the parts outside the CDR3, the full variable domain is GAGVSQSPSNKVTEKGKDVELRCDPISGHTALYWYRQSLGQGLEFLIYFQGNSAPDKSGLPSDRFSAERTGGSVSTLTIQRTQQEDSAVYLCASSLDIAYFSHFGPGTRLLVL.

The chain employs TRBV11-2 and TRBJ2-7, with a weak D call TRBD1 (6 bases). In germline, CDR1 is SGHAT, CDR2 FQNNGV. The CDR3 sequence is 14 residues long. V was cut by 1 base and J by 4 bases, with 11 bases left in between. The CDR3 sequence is CASSLAQGRYEQYF. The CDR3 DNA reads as TGTGCCAGCAGCTTAGCGCAGGGGAGATACGAGCAGTACTTC.

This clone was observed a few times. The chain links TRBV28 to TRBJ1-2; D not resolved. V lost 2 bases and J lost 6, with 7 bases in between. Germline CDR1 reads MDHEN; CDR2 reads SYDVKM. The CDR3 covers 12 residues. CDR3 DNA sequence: TGTGCCAGCAGTTTAACTCTAGATGGCTACACCTTC. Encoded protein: CASSLTLDGYTF.

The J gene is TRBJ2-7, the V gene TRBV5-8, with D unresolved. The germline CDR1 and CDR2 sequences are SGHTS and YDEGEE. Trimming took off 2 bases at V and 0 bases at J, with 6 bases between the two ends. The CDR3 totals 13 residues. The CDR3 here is CASSLRSSYEQYF. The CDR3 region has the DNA TGTGCCAGCAGCTTAAGGAGCTCCTACGAGCAGTACTTC.

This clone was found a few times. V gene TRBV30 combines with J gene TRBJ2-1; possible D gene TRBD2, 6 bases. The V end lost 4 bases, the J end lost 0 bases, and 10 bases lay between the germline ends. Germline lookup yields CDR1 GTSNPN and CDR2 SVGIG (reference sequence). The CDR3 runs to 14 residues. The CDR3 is CAWKISGSYNEQFF. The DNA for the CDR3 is TGTGCCTGGAAGATTAGCGGCTCCTACAATGAGCAGTTCTTC.

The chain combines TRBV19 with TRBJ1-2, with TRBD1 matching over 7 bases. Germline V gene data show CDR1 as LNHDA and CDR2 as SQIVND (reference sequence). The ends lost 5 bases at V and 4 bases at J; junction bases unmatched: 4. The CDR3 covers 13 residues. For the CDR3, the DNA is TGTGCCAGTAGTCTGGGACAGATCTATGGCTACACCTTC. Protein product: CASSLGQIYGYTF.

CDR3 in amino acids: CASSTGTGVLNEQFF. Written as DNA, the CDR3 is TGTGCCAGCAGTACCGGGACAGGAGTACTCAATGAGCAGTTCTTC. The rearrangement links TRBV27 to TRBJ2-1; 8 bases align to TRBD1. The germline V gene encodes CDR1 MNHEY and CDR2 SMNVEV (reference sequence). V dropped 5 bases and J dropped 6; count of bases not matched to a gene: 9. The CDR3 contains 15 residues.

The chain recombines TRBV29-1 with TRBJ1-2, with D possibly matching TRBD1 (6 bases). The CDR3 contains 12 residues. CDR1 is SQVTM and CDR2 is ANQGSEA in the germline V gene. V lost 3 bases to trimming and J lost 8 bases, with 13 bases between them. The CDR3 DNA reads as TGCAGCGTTGAGTTGGGGGCAGGGGGCTACACCTTC. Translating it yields CSVELGAGGYTF.

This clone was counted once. CDR3 sequence reads: CASRSRGAYNSPLHF. The CDR3 nucleotides are TGCGCCAGCAGGAGCCGCGGGGCGTATAATTCACCCCTCCACTTT. The chain recombines TRBV5-1 with TRBJ1-6; tentative D call: TRBD1 (5 bases). CDR3 length: 15 residues. V was shortened by 5 bases and J by 4 bases, with 13 bases between the two germline ends. Germline V gives CDR1 SGHRS, CDR2 YFSETQ. The variable domain in full, with the rest retrieved from reference TRBV5-1 and TRBJ1-6, is KAGVTQTPRYLIKTRGQQVTLSCSPISGHRSVSWYQQTPGQGLQFLFEYFSETQRNKGNFPGRFSGRQFSNSRSEMNVSTLELGDSALYLCASRSRGAYNSPLHFGNGTRLTVT.